Below are 17 T cell receptor beta chains sequenced from a single sample in a study of T cell repertoires in cytomegalovirus infection. TCRdb reprocessed the reads via MiXCR and lists one record per CDR3 protein. The sample lists around 530,000 distinct CDR3 sequences, more than 25% occurring once. The sequencing input was PBMCs. These receptors were collected from a human donor in good health (CMV status not recorded). Some clones in this sample may be carry-over from other donors' samples.

V and J are TRBV7-8 and TRBJ1-3; no definite D call. Trimming shortened V by 7 bases and J by 8 bases, and 24 bases separated the two germline ends. The CDR3 runs to 16 residues. Germline assignment: CDR1 SGHVS and CDR2 FQNEAQ. CDR3 amino acids: CASIPMAQDGGDTIYF. The CDR3 coding sequence is TGTGCCAGCATCCCCATGGCGCAGGACGGAGGAGACACCATATATTTT.

In its sample, this clonotype was seen once. The chain has TRBV18 and TRBJ2-3, with D unresolved. CDR1 KGHSH and CDR2 LQKENI come from the germline V gene. The CDR3 spans 14 residues. The V gene lost 1 base and the J gene lost 3 bases, with 8 bases spanning the gap. CDR3 sequence (DNA): TGTGCCAGCTCACCACAGTCTGGAACAGATACGCAGTATTTT. Translating gives CASSPQSGTDTQYF.

The rearrangement uses TRBV11-2 and TRBJ2-7; no reliable D call. The ends were cut back, 1 base at V and 2 bases at J, with 15 bases in the middle. The CDR3 covers 16 residues. Germline assignment: CDR1 SGHAT and CDR2 FQNNGV. CDR3 sequence (DNA): TGTGCCAGCAGCTTAGGGCCCCTAAACGACCCCTACGAGCAGTACTTC. Protein product: CASSLGPLNDPYEQYF.

The chain uses TRBV4-3 and TRBJ2-7, with 14 positions matching TRBD2. CDR1 is LGHNA and CDR2 is YSLEER in the germline V gene. The V and J ends lost 9 bases and 7 bases, in that order; junction bases with no gene match: 8. The CDR3 loop spans 14 amino acids. CDR3 sequence (DNA): TGCGCCAGTCCGGGACTAGCGGGAGAGTATGAGCAGTACGTC. This codes for CASPGLAGEYEQYV.

The chain employs TRBV3-1 and TRBJ1-5, with D uncertain. CDR1 LGHDT and CDR2 YNNKEL come from the germline V gene (reference sequence). V was pared by 0 bases and J by 4 bases, with 7 bases between. CDR3 length: 14 amino acids. CDR3 residues: CASSQDGTNQPQHF. In DNA form, the CDR3 reads TGTGCCAGCAGCCAAGATGGTACGAATCAGCCCCAGCATTTT.

The chain recombines TRBV28 with TRBJ1-2; 7 nucleotides agree with TRBD1. The CDR3 is 14 amino acids. The trim removed 4 bases at V and 4 bases at J, leaving 6 bases unmatched. Germline V CDR1 and CDR2: MDHEN, SYDVKM. This CDR3 is CASSSPGTVYGYTF. The CDR3 nucleotides read TGTGCCAGCAGTTCACCCGGGACAGTCTATGGCTACACCTTC.

This clonotype was seen at least ten times. The gene calls are TRBV7-2 and TRBJ2-5; D is ambiguous. This CDR3 spans 13 amino acids. Germline CDR1 reads SGHTA; CDR2 reads FQGNSA. The ends were cut back, 1 base at V and 4 bases at J, with 7 bases in the middle. Written as DNA, the CDR3 is TGTGCCAGCAGCTTAGGGGAAGGAGAGACCCAGTACTTC. Its protein product is CASSLGEGETQYF.

The V call is TRBV19, the J call TRBJ2-4; D might be TRBD1 or TRBD2, each matching 5 bases. The CDR3 sequence is 15 residues long. Germline-derived CDR1 and CDR2 are LNHDA and SQIVND (reference sequence). V lost 5 bases and J lost 5, with 16 bases in between. CDR3 residues: CASSSRPGPENIQYF. As DNA, the CDR3 is TGTGCCAGTAGTTCCCGCCCGGGACCTGAAAACATTCAGTACTTC.

This clonotype was seen just once. This chain connects TRBV12-3 or TRBV12-4 to TRBJ2-1; tentatively, D is TRBD1 (5 bases). The CDR3 has 15 amino acids. The ends were cut back, 2 bases at V and 6 bases at J, with 14 bases in the middle. CDR3 DNA: TGTGCCAGCAGTTTAAATCCAGGGTCGGTCAATGAGCAGTTCTTC. Encoded protein: CASSLNPGSVNEQFF.

This clonotype was seen a handful of times. This chain uses TRBV7-2 with TRBJ2-2, with unresolved D. V was pared by 2 bases and J by 0 bases, with 7 bases between. CDR1 is SGHTA and CDR2 is FQGNSA in the germline V gene. The CDR3 is made up of 15 amino acids. CDR3 sequence: CASSLRHANTGELFF. In DNA, the CDR3 is TGTGCCAGCAGCTTAAGGCACGCGAACACCGGGGAGCTGTTTTTT.

This clonotype has at least ten counts. V usage is TRBV7-2 and J usage is TRBJ2-2; D is possibly TRBD1 or TRBD2 (5 bases each). The CDR3 loop spans 14 amino acids. The V gene's germline CDR1 is SGHTA and CDR2 FQGNSA. The ends were cut back, 2 bases at V and 6 bases at J, with 10 bases in the middle. CDR3 residues: CASSLTRGPGELFF. The CDR3 DNA reads TGTGCCAGCAGCTTAACTAGGGGTCCCGGGGAGCTGTTTTTT.

This clonotype was observed at least ten times. The rearrangement uses TRBV6-5 and TRBJ1-2; 7 bases match TRBD1. In germline, CDR1 is MNHEY, CDR2 SVGAGI. V was pared by 0 bases and J by 1 base, with 5 bases of the junction left unmatched. There are 16 residues in the CDR3. The DNA for the CDR3 is TGTGCCAGCAGTTACTCTCTGACAGGGATTAACTATGGCTACACCTTC. It encodes CASSYSLTGINYGYTF.

CDR3 coding DNA: TGCGCCAGCAGCCAAGCCGGGACAGGTAGTTACGAGCAGTACTTC. This encodes CASSQAGTGSYEQYF. The chain couples TRBV4-3 to TRBJ2-7; the match to TRBD1 covers 8 bases. The V gene's germline CDR1 is LGHNA and CDR2 YSLEER. J lost 4 bases, V lost 1 base, and 6 bases had no gene match. The CDR3 length is 15 residues.

This clonotype showed up many times. The chain employs TRBV7-2 and TRBJ2-6; D is possibly TRBD1 (5 bases). The germline V gene encodes CDR1 SGHTA and CDR2 FQGNSA. This CDR3 is built from 17 residues. CDR3 sequence reads: CGDSRFGPVSGANVLTF. The CDR3 bases are TGTGGAGACAGCCGATTTGGGCCCGTGAGTGGGGCCAACGTCCTGACTTTC.

The chain is built from TRBV12-3 or TRBV12-4 and TRBJ1-5; perhaps TRBD1 as D (6 bases). V gave up 3 bases and J gave up 10 bases, with 7 bases separating them. The CDR3 has 11 residues. The CDR3 region has the DNA TGTGCCAGCAGTTTGGGGGCTCCCCAGCATTTT. As protein: CASSLGAPQHF.

A few counts support this clonotype. V and J are TRBV3-1 and TRBJ2-1; D may correspond to TRBD1 or TRBD2 (5 bases each). The V and J ends lost 4 bases and 9 bases respectively, with 19 bases between them. In germline, CDR1 is LGHDT, CDR2 YNNKEL (reference sequence). The CDR3 contains 15 residues. The CDR3 is CASSPSSGAMGEQFF. The CDR3 nucleotides are TGTGCCAGCAGCCCATCCTCCGGGGCAATGGGTGAGCAGTTCTTC.

This clonotype was picked up many times. The V gene is TRBV7-2, the J gene TRBJ2-6; no definite D call. The CDR3 is 14 residues long. The germline V and J ends were trimmed by 3 bases and 4 bases, with 7 bases remaining between them. Germline V lookup: CDR1 SGHTA, CDR2 FQGNSA. CDR3 in amino acids: CASSLASGANVLTF. CDR3 nucleotide sequence: TGTGCCAGCAGCTTGGCGTCCGGGGCCAACGTCCTGACTTTC.